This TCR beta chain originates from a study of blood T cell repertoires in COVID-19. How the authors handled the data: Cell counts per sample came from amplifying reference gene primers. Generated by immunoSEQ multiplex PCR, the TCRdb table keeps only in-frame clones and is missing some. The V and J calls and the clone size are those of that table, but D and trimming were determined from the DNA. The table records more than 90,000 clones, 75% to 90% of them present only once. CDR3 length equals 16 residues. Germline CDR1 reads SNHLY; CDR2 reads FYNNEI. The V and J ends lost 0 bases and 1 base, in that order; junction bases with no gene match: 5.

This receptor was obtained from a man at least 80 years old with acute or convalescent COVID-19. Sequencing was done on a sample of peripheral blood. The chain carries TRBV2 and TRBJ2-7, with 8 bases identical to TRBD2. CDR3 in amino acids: CASSEAQTSGSYEQYF. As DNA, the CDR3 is TGTGCCAGCAGTGAAGCTCAAACTAGCGGTTCCTACGAGCAGTACTTC.